A single sample is the source of the 3 T cell receptor beta chains below, sequenced in a study of T cells in Graves' hyperthyroidism and ophthalmopathy. Amplified TCR beta CDR3 regions came from RNA transcripts. When the TCR CDR3 underwent first-round RT-PCR, the HTBI primer set was used. From the multiplex PCR reads, TCRdb called clonotypes with MiXCR, one entry per CDR3 protein. The repertoire holds fewer than 400,000 distinct CDR3 sequences, 16% seen once, with around a third in the top ten. Material: blood. Every receptor here comes from a man aged 25-45 years with Graves' hyperthyroidism.

V gene TRBV20-1 combines with J gene TRBJ1-5; D not resolved. In germline, CDR1 is DFQATT, CDR2 SNEGSKA (reference sequence). Between the trimmed V and J ends, which lost 6 bases and 0 bases, there was a span of 9 bases. This CDR3 is built from 13 residues. CDR3 residues: CSAGGNSNQPQHF. The CDR3 DNA reads TGCAGTGCGGGAGGGAATAGCAATCAGCCCCAGCATTTT.

This chain connects TRBV20-1 to TRBJ2-7; tentatively, D is TRBD1 (5 bases). V dropped 1 base and J dropped 4 bases, with 14 bases sitting between them. The V gene's germline CDR1 is DFQATT and CDR2 SNEGSKA (reference sequence). This CDR3 spans 14 amino acids. The CDR3 loop reads CSARVPGMDYEQYF. In DNA form, the CDR3 reads TGCAGTGCTAGAGTTCCAGGGATGGATTACGAGCAGTACTTC.

The V gene is TRBV7-9, the J gene TRBJ1-1; D gene unclear. Germline V CDR1 and CDR2: SEHNR, FQNEAQ (reference sequence). Trimming left V 7 bases short and J 1 base short, with 10 bases between. The CDR3 contains 13 residues. The CDR3 here is CASTGIRNTEAFF. The CDR3 DNA reads TGTGCCAGCACCGGGATTCGGAACACTGAAGCTTTCTTT.